This T cell receptor beta chain was observed in a study of CD4 T cells in relation to SARS-CoV-2 and coronaviruses. Study-level background: The negative reference was HIV-1 Nef peptide pool or peptide-free culture.

For this clone: Its target is not known.

This CDR3 has 13 residues. V was clipped by 6 bases and J by 7 bases; unmatched bases: 6. The germline V gene encodes CDR1 SGHTA and CDR2 FQGNSA. The method was immunoSEQ multiplex PCR; TCRdb's version includes in-frame clones alone and lacks a portion of them. The sample contains around 18,000 clones, around three quarters of which appear only once. The unexposed donors gave CD4+ T cells in about 2010-2019, prior to COVID-19. After roughly 9 days of culture, CD4+ T cells were isolated. Cultures received half-medium IL-2 refreshes on days 3 and 7. Study-level points and caveats: This crossreactivity analysis covered spike protein alone, no other viral proteins.

V gene TRBV7-2 combines with J gene TRBJ2-1, with 7 bases matching TRBD1. Specimen: CD4+ T cells from PBMCs, cultured in vitro. This receptor was identified in a human donor in good health. CDR3 coding DNA: TGTGCCAGCAGAGACAGGGTCCAAAATGAGCAGTTCTTC. Its translation is CASRDRVQNEQFF.